This T cell receptor beta chain comes out of a study of blood T cell repertoires in COVID-19. Study details: Sites across the United States, Italy and Spain contributed samples from acute and convalescent COVID-19. T cells, B-cell-depleted T cells, or PBMCs supplied cDNA or gDNA.

Authors' data handling: Estimation of nucleated cell counts relied on the amplification of reference gene primers. TCRdb's copy holds only in-frame clones and misses some; the assay was immunoSEQ multiplex PCR. D and trimming were read from the DNA, whereas the V and J calls and clone size are those reported in that table. The table shows 40,000 to 50,000 clones, with about 76% occurring only once. The germline V gene encodes CDR1 SGDLS and CDR2 YYNGEE. The length of the CDR3 is 15 residues. Between the trimmed V and J ends, which lost 0 bases and 6 bases, there was a span of 16 bases. Input material: peripheral blood. The J gene is TRBJ2-7, the V gene TRBV9; tentatively, D is TRBD1 (6 bases). This clonotype was sampled from a man aged 65 to 79 with active or convalescent COVID-19. The CDR3 spells CASSVEGDPFREQYF. The DNA for the CDR3 is TGTGCCAGCAGCGTAGAGGGGGACCCATTTCGCGAGCAGTACTTC.